The 24 T cell receptor beta chains below were found in one sample sequenced in a study of cytomegalovirus exposure and HLA in healthy donors. 13 Jbeta primers and 60 Vbeta primers were used for the PCR. Data came from immunoSEQ multiplex PCR; TCRdb stores just in-frame clones and leaves some out. The sample yields about 39,000 clones, of which the top ten take up under 5%. The sequencing sample was made of PBMCs. The receptors were gathered from a male donor in good health and CMV-seronegative.

The chain recombines TRBV4-1 with TRBJ1-1; D is possibly TRBD1 (6 bases). The CDR3 is made up of 16 amino acids. CDR1 is MGHRA, CDR2 YSYEKL, per germline. The V end was cut by 1 base, the J end by 0 bases, with 12 bases between. CDR3 loop: CASSQGTGHLNTEAFF. The CDR3 DNA is TGCGCCAGCAGCCAAGGTACGGGACATTTGAACACTGAAGCTTTCTTT.

This chain uses TRBV5-1 with TRBJ2-7, with 7 nucleotides matching TRBD1. V trimming: 0 bases; J trimming: 0 bases; junction bases outside the gene matches: 12. CDR1 SGHRS and CDR2 YFSETQ come from the germline V gene. The CDR3 contains 18 residues. The CDR3 region has the DNA TGCGCCAGCAGCTTGGGCGGTCTTACCAGGGACAGCTCCTACGAGCAGTACTTC. It yields the protein CASSLGGLTRDSSYEQYF.

The chain has TRBV2 and TRBJ1-6; D may be TRBD1 (6 bases). CDR1 SNHLY and CDR2 FYNNEI come from the germline V gene. The CDR3 loop spans 17 amino acids. Trimming removed 2 bases from V and 4 bases from J, with 15 bases in between. The CDR3 loop is CASSEIVGGSYNSPLHF. The CDR3 coding sequence is TGTGCCAGCAGTGAAATAGTAGGGGGAAGTTATAATTCACCCCTCCACTTT.

V is TRBV7-9 and J is TRBJ2-5; 9 positions match TRBD1. V trimming: 4 bases; J trimming: 1 base; junction bases outside the gene matches: 4. The CDR3 contains 15 residues. The germline V gene encodes CDR1 SEHNR and CDR2 FQNEAQ (reference sequence). The CDR3 sequence: CASSYRGLGQETQYF. CDR3 sequence (DNA): TGTGCCAGCAGCTACAGGGGGCTGGGCCAAGAGACCCAGTACTTC.

J is TRBJ2-7 and V is TRBV7-8; TRBD1 aligns across 8 bases. After removal of 1 base from V and 4 bases from J, the junction contained 0 bases not matched to a gene. CDR1 and CDR2 from the germline V gene are SGHVS and FQNEAQ. The CDR3 has 13 amino acids. The CDR3 is CASSLDRGYEQYF. The CDR3 nucleotides are TGTGCCAGCAGCTTAGACAGGGGGTACGAGCAGTACTTC.

This chain uses TRBV18 with TRBJ1-4; possibly TRBD1 for D (6 bases). The CDR3 is 13 amino acids. Trimming took off 5 bases at V and 8 bases at J, with 12 bases between the two ends. CDR1 and CDR2 (germline): KGHSH, LQKENI. The CDR3 DNA is TGTGCCAGCTCAACAGGGTTAGGGGAAAAACTGTTTTTT. Amino acid sequence: CASSTGLGEKLFF.

V gene TRBV5-1 combines with J gene TRBJ1-1; TRBD1 aligns across 9 bases. The V gene's germline CDR1 is SGHRS and CDR2 YFSETQ. This CDR3 has 13 residues. The junction had 4 bases not matched to a gene; V was cut back by 4 bases and J by 6 bases. CDR3 DNA: TGCGCCAGCAGCATACAGGGGGCCGCTGAAGCTTTCTTT. Translation gives CASSIQGAAEAFF.

The rearrangement uses TRBV28 and TRBJ2-1; the D gene is possibly TRBD2 (6 bases). With 11 bases removed from V and 4 bases from J, the gap between germline ends came to 21 bases. Germline V gene lookup returns CDR1 MDHEN and CDR2 SYDVKM. This CDR3 contains 15 residues. The CDR3 bases are TGTGCCTGCTCACCCTTCCTCCGGGGGTACAATGAGCAGTTCTTC. This translates into CACSPFLRGYNEQFF.

This rearrangement joins TRBV27 to TRBJ1-5; D might be TRBD1 (5 bases). Trimming removed 3 bases at V and 8 bases at J, with 14 bases between. CDR1 MNHEY and CDR2 SMNVEV come from the germline V gene (reference sequence). CDR3 length equals 14 residues. Here the CDR3 reads CASSFLGVGKPQHF. CDR3 nucleotides: TGTGCCAGCAGTTTTCTAGGGGTGGGGAAGCCCCAGCATTTT.

This chain joins TRBV7-9 and TRBJ1-1; 8 positions match TRBD1. The CDR3 is 17 residues long. The ends lost 3 bases at V and 1 base at J; junction bases unmatched: 10. Looked up from germline, CDR1 is SEHNR and CDR2 is FQNEAQ (reference sequence). CDR3 region: CASSLPGTGLWNTEAFF. The CDR3 nucleotides are TGTGCCAGCAGCTTGCCGGGGACAGGTCTGTGGAACACTGAAGCTTTCTTT.

V and J are TRBV18 and TRBJ1-5; D is perhaps TRBD1 (5 bases). Germline V gene sequence: CDR1 KGHSH, CDR2 LQKENI. CDR3 length: 15 residues. The ends were cut back, 0 bases at V and 7 bases at J, with 13 bases in the middle. The CDR3 sequence: CASSPPWGGKQPQHF. CDR3 coding DNA: TGTGCCAGCTCACCACCGTGGGGCGGGAAACAGCCCCAGCATTTT.

This rearrangement joins TRBV2 to TRBJ1-6; D gene unclear. V was trimmed by 0 bases and J by 7 bases, leaving 13 bases between them. The CDR3 sequence is 16 residues long. The V gene's germline CDR1 is SNHLY and CDR2 FYNNEI. The CDR3 coding sequence is TGTGCCAGCAGTGAAGCTTTGGAGGGCAGGAATTCACCCCTCCACTTT. Its protein product is CASSEALEGRNSPLHF.

The rearrangement links TRBV4-1 to TRBJ2-1, with 11 positions matching TRBD1. After removal of 0 bases from V and 2 bases from J, the junction contained 0 bases not matched to a gene. The CDR3 has 16 amino acids. The germline CDR1 and CDR2 sequences are MGHRA and YSYEKL. The CDR3 DNA reads as TGCGCCAGCAGCCAAGAGGACAGGGGGCCCTACAATGAGCAGTTCTTC. Protein: CASSQEDRGPYNEQFF.

The chain has TRBV4-1 and TRBJ2-7, with TRBD2 as a possible D gene (6 bases). CDR1 is MGHRA and CDR2 is YSYEKL in the germline V gene. Between the trimmed V and J ends, which lost 1 base and 3 bases, there was a span of 19 bases. The length of the CDR3 is 17 residues. The CDR3 here is CASSQVVGGWGFYEQYF. CDR3 DNA: TGCGCCAGCAGCCAAGTCGTGGGGGGATGGGGCTTCTACGAGCAGTACTTC.

This chain uses TRBV27 with TRBJ1-2; the match to TRBD1 covers 8 bases. The CDR3 loop spans 13 amino acids. The germline gives CDR1 MNHEY, CDR2 SMNVEV (reference sequence). The V and J ends lost 5 bases and 3 bases, in that order; junction bases with no gene match: 2. The CDR3: CASSQQGDYGYTF. CDR3 sequence (DNA): TGTGCCAGCAGTCAACAGGGGGACTATGGCTACACCTTC.

The gene calls are TRBV6-6 and TRBJ2-7; 9 nucleotides match TRBD1. The ends lost 10 bases at V and 3 bases at J; junction bases unmatched: 7. Germline CDR1 MNHNY, CDR2 SVGAGI (reference sequence). The length of the CDR3 is 13 residues. DNA of the CDR3: TGTGCCATCACCCCGGGACAGGGCTACGAGCAGTACTTC. It specifies CAITPGQGYEQYF.

The chain links TRBV6-1 to TRBJ1-4; TRBD1 matches 9 bases. CDR3 length: 15 amino acids. Germline V CDR1 and CDR2: MNHNS, SASEGT. The V and J ends lost 8 bases and 7 bases, in that order; junction bases with no gene match: 11. CDR3 sequence reads: CASGEEGQGFEKLFF. CDR3 sequence (DNA): TGTGCCAGCGGGGAGGAAGGACAGGGGTTTGAAAAACTGTTTTTT.

This chain joins TRBV19 and TRBJ1-3; 7 positions agree with TRBD1. The CDR3 length is 15 residues. CDR1 is LNHDA and CDR2 is SQIVND in the germline V gene (reference sequence). With 7 bases clipped from V and 0 bases from J, the junction kept 6 bases outside the gene matches. The CDR3 bases are TGTGCCAGTATGGGGACAGTATTCTCTGGAAACACCATATATTTT. Its protein is CASMGTVFSGNTIYF.

The chain links TRBV9 to TRBJ1-1; 9 nucleotides agree with TRBD1. The CDR3 sequence is 14 residues long. Per the germline V gene, CDR1 is SGDLS and CDR2 is YYNGEE. After removal of 3 bases from V and 2 bases from J, the junction contained 2 bases not matched to a gene. The DNA of the CDR3 is TGTGCCAGCAGCGCGACAGGGGGAAACACTGAAGCTTTCTTT. This translates into CASSATGGNTEAFF.

V gene TRBV15 combines with J gene TRBJ2-1, with D possibly being TRBD1 (6 bases). Germline V gene data show CDR1 as LNHNV and CDR2 as YYDKDF (reference sequence). V was pared by 4 bases and J by 4 bases, with 17 bases between. The CDR3 is made up of 16 amino acids. Here the CDR3 reads CATSKSFGGQYNEQFF. The DNA of the CDR3 is TGTGCCACCAGCAAGAGCTTTGGGGGACAATACAATGAGCAGTTCTTC. The entire variable domain, with the rest obtained from reference TRBV15 and TRBJ2-1, is as follows: DAMVIQNPRYQVTQFGKPVTLSCSQTLNHNVMYWYQQKSSQAPKLLFHYYDKDFNNEADTPDNFQSRRPNTSFCFLDIRSPGLGDTAMYLCATSKSFGGQYNEQFFGPGTRLTVL.

The chain recombines TRBV6-1 with TRBJ1-1; TRBD1 might be the D (6 bases). This CDR3 spans 17 amino acids. Germline loops: CDR1 MNHNS, CDR2 SASEGT. V was trimmed by 4 bases and J by 0 bases, leaving 18 bases between them. The CDR3 nucleotides are TGTGCCAGCAGTGCCCTACCAGCAGGGGTAATGAACACTGAAGCTTTCTTT. Amino acid sequence: CASSALPAGVMNTEAFF.

The DNA for the CDR3 is TGTGCCAGCAGTTTGGGCCTGGCTGTGAATGAGCAGTTCTTC. Protein product: CASSLGLAVNEQFF. This chain links TRBV27 with TRBJ2-1; D gene uncertain. The V end was cut by 3 bases, the J end by 7 bases, with 13 bases between. This CDR3 spans 14 amino acids. Germline assignment: CDR1 MNHEY and CDR2 SMNVEV (reference sequence).

The chain uses TRBV11-2 and TRBJ1-3; 9 positions agree with TRBD1. The CDR3 runs to 15 residues. Unmatched junction bases numbered 4, after V lost 6 bases and J lost 1 base. Germline V lookup: CDR1 SGHAT, CDR2 FQNNGV. The CDR3 DNA reads TGTGCCAGCAGTCGAGGGACAGGGTCTGGAAACACCATATATTTT. Encoded protein: CASSRGTGSGNTIYF.

The V call is TRBV5-4, the J call TRBJ1-4, with 9 nucleotides matching TRBD1. V was clipped by 2 bases and J by 6 bases; unmatched bases: 2. Germline V lookup: CDR1 SGHNT, CDR2 YYREEE (reference sequence). The CDR3 covers 14 residues. CDR3: CASSFTGGDEKLFF. The CDR3 DNA reads as TGTGCCAGCAGCTTTACAGGGGGCGATGAAAAACTGTTTTTT. Full variable domain (outside the CDR3, taken from reference TRBV5-4 and TRBJ1-4): ETGVTQSPTHLIKTRGQQVTLRCSSQSGHNTVSWYQQALGQGPQFIFQYYREEENGRGNFPPRFSGLQFPNYSSELNVNALELDDSALYLCASSFTGGDEKLFFGSGTQLSVL.